This T cell receptor beta chain comes out of a study of siplizumab effects on memory and regulatory T cells. Study outcomes and limitations: Whether proliferating Tregs in siplizumab cultures suppress was not functionally confirmed. Roughly 75-96% of dividing CD4+ or CD8+ clones were without an attributable naive or memory phenotype.

Trimming removed 2 bases from V and 7 bases from J; junction bases left unmatched: 5. The CDR3 contains 14 residues. Germline V gene sequence: CDR1 SGHDT, CDR2 YYEEEE. The assay covered around 9.1 x 10^4 TCR templates per sample. Sequencing used immunoSEQ multiplex PCR; TCRdb keeps in-frame clones, though not all of them. The table includes 70,000 to 90,000 clones, 70% to 90% detected once. As concerns this clone: Its antigen remains unknown.

The receptor's source is a human donor in good health. Sequencing was carried out using CD4+ T cells sorted from blood. The chain joins TRBV5-6 to TRBJ2-3, with 9 positions matching TRBD2. CDR3 bases: TGTGCCAGCAGCTTAAGCGGGAGGTCATATACGCAGTATTTT. It specifies CASSLSGRSYTQYF. The full variable domain, with the rest looked up from reference TRBV5-6 and TRBJ2-3, is DAGVTQSPTHLIKTRGQQVTLRCSPKSGHDTVSWYQQALGQGPQFIFQYYEEEERQRGNFPDRFSGHQFPNYSSELNVNALLLGDSALYLCASSLSGRSYTQYFGPGTRLTVL.